This T cell receptor beta chain derives from a study of lymphopenia after photon versus proton radiotherapy. The study's findings and limits: Post-nadir diversity loss with photons came from oligoclonal expansion, particularly CD8+ Temra cells. Photon-treated patients lost naive T cells and TCR diversity; proton-treated stayed stable.

Assay used: immunoSEQ multiplex PCR; TCRdb lists only in-frame clones, some missing. The table has roughly 17,000 clones, more than 65% seen once. Germline lookup yields CDR1 SGHAT and CDR2 FQNNGV. V shed 3 bases and J shed 4 bases, with 16 bases lying between them. The CDR3 has 16 residues. Worth noting for this clone: The antigen remains undetermined.

V is TRBV11-2 and J is TRBJ2-1; D could derive from TRBD1 or TRBD2 (6 bases each). The origin of this receptor is a man in his 70s with pancreatic cancer. Sequencing used peripheral blood, obtained from a patient treated with proton-based radiotherapy. This CDR3 reads CASSFTYGGIYNEQFF. The CDR3 DNA follows: TGTGCCAGCAGCTTCACCTACGGGGGCATTTACAATGAGCAGTTCTTC.